Below are 2 T cell receptor beta chains sequenced from a single sample in a study of T cell changes during pregnancy in multiple sclerosis (dated by TCRdb to between 2019 and 2020). To prepare the library, the immunoSEQ multiplex PCR assay was applied. As stored in TCRdb, this immuneACCESS dataset retains in-frame rearrangements with V and J assigned. A fraction of the clones does not appear; measured against another copy, unresolved V genes explain less than half of the discrepancy, and the remainder lacks a known reason. In all, the sample holds 50,000 to 70,000 clones, and 92% of those were seen once. 1.4% of the sample is held by the ten biggest clonotypes. The sequencing used peripheral blood, collected in the second trimester of pregnancy. Source of these receptors: a female donor with multiple sclerosis, enrolled in a pregnancy study.

V is TRBV21-1 and J is TRBJ2-1; the D call of TRBD2 is as the table states it, not checked on the DNA. TRBV21-1 represents a pseudogene. The CDR3 spans 15 residues. The CDR3 here is CASGPLGGSSNEQFF. The DNA for the CDR3 is TGTGCCAGCGGTCCCCTCGGCGGGAGTTCTAATGAGCAGTTCTTC.

This clone was seen just once. This chain links TRBV11-2 with TRBJ2-1; 8 bases align to TRBD2. Per the germline V gene, CDR1 is SGHAT and CDR2 is FQNNGV. The CDR3 runs to 16 residues. The J segment lost 5 bases and the V segment lost 4 bases, leaving 10 bases of the junction unmatched. CDR3 nucleotides: TGTGCCAGCAGCTCGGGGGGGTCACCCGTTAACAATGAGCAGTTCTTC. Translation gives CASSSGGSPVNNEQFF.